Here is one TCR beta chain with its context. Germline values: CDR1 MDHEN, CDR2 SYDVKM. The V end lost 8 bases, the J end lost 3 bases, and 22 bases lay between the germline ends. There are 16 residues in the CDR3. The data stem from a study of CD8+ T cells in alopecia areata. Alopecia areata patients gave lesional scalp punch biopsies and peripheral blood samples. Reverse transcription of extracted RNA yielded cDNA, which provided the sequencing template. Assay used: immunoSEQ multiplex PCR; TCRdb lists only in-frame clones, some missing. The table lists about 160,000 clones, approximately 45% of them singletons.

The sequencing input was CD4+ T cells sorted from blood. V and J are TRBV28 and TRBJ1-2; a weak D match, TRBD1 (5 bases). This sequence originates from a human donor with alopecia areata. The CDR3, as DNA: TGTGCCAGCGGCTCACCGGGACTTATCCGTGACTATGGCTACACCTTC. Translation: CASGSPGLIRDYGYTF.